This is a list of T cell receptor beta chains from one sample in a study of T cells after yellow fever vaccination. TCRdb called the 5' RACE reads again in MiXCR, with one record for every CDR3 protein. The profile shows about 580,000 distinct CDR3 sequences, less than 20% of them singletons. This specimen consisted of PBMCs, obtained about 5 days after the first yellow fever vaccination. The origin of the receptors is a man aged 18 to 29 who received the YFV17D yellow fever vaccine. CDR3s include the opening cysteine and the closing phenylalanine or tryptophan. Fields, in order: CDR3 DNA, CDR3 protein, clone size, J gene, V gene, D gene. A D gene is named only where the DNA matches it firmly. Size tells how often a clone was seen (once, few, many) or the class of an expanded clone, and some rows leave it out.

CDR3nt: TGTGCCAGCAGTTCGATTACAGGAGAAGCTTTCTTT; CDR3aa: CASSSITGEAFF; abundance: NA; j_gene: TRBJ1-1; v_gene: TRBV27; d_gene: NA
CDR3nt: TGCAGCGAAAAACCCCCCCGCGGCCTTTCTACTGGGGCCAACGTCCTGACTTTC; CDR3aa: CSEKPPRGLSTGANVLTF; abundance: NA; j_gene: TRBJ2-6; v_gene: TRBV29-1; d_gene: NA
CDR3nt: TGTGCCAGCAGTGAAGCGCTCGGGGATTCTGGCTACACCTTC; CDR3aa: CASSEALGDSGYTF; abundance: many; j_gene: TRBJ1-2; v_gene: TRBV6-1; d_gene: NA
CDR3nt: TGCGCCAGCAGTACCGCAGGGATGGAGGGGCAGTACTTC; CDR3aa: CASSTAGMEGQYF; abundance: NA; j_gene: TRBJ2-7; v_gene: TRBV10-2; d_gene: NA
CDR3nt: TGCAGTGCTAGAGTTCCACGGGGCCTTGAGGATCAGCCCCAGCATTTT; CDR3aa: CSARVPRGLEDQPQHF; abundance: NA; j_gene: TRBJ1-5; v_gene: TRBV20-1; d_gene: NA
CDR3nt: TGTGCCAGCAGCGCCAAAGGGGGGGAAGCTTTCTTT; CDR3aa: CASSAKGGEAFF; abundance: NA; j_gene: TRBJ1-1; v_gene: TRBV11-1; d_gene: NA
CDR3nt: TGTGCCAGCAGCCAGGGACATCTGGGGGAGACCCAGTACTTC; CDR3aa: CASSQGHLGETQYF; abundance: NA; j_gene: TRBJ2-5; v_gene: TRBV5-5; d_gene: NA
CDR3nt: TGTGCCATCAGCCGGGACAGGGGATACAATGAGCAGTTCTTC; CDR3aa: CAISRDRGYNEQFF; abundance: NA; j_gene: TRBJ2-1; v_gene: TRBV10-3; d_gene: TRBD1
CDR3nt: TGCGCCAGCAGCCAAGGGAGGGCGGAAAATACAGATACGCAGTATTTT; CDR3aa: CASSQGRAENTDTQYF; abundance: few; j_gene: TRBJ2-3; v_gene: TRBV4-1; d_gene: NA
CDR3nt: TGCGCCAGCAGCTTGGCGTTCGACAGGGATTCAGATACGCAGTATTTT; CDR3aa: CASSLAFDRDSDTQYF; abundance: NA; j_gene: TRBJ2-3; v_gene: TRBV5-1; d_gene: TRBD1
CDR3nt: TGCGCCAGCAGCCAGACGGGGGCCTCACGGCATACGCAGTATTTT; CDR3aa: CASSQTGASRHTQYF; abundance: few; j_gene: TRBJ2-3; v_gene: TRBV4-1; d_gene: NA
CDR3nt: TGTGCCAGCAGCGTAGGGGAGTACCAAGAGACCCAGTACTTC; CDR3aa: CASSVGEYQETQYF; abundance: NA; j_gene: TRBJ2-5; v_gene: TRBV9; d_gene: NA
CDR3nt: TGTGCCAGCGGCCAGGACGTGGATACGCAGTATTTT; CDR3aa: CASGQDVDTQYF; abundance: NA; j_gene: TRBJ2-3; v_gene: TRBV7-2; d_gene: NA
CDR3nt: TGTGCCATCAGTGAGTCACCAGGGGCGGACTATGGCTACACCTTC; CDR3aa: CAISESPGADYGYTF; abundance: many; j_gene: TRBJ1-2; v_gene: TRBV10-3; d_gene: NA
CDR3nt: TGTGCCAGCAGCCGGGACACCCGTTATGCTGAAGCTTTCTTT; CDR3aa: CASSRDTRYAEAFF; abundance: few; j_gene: TRBJ1-1; v_gene: TRBV5-8; d_gene: NA
CDR3nt: TGTGCCAGCAGCCCGGACAGGGGGCTGCACACTGAAGCTTTCTTT; CDR3aa: CASSPDRGLHTEAFF; abundance: NA; j_gene: TRBJ1-1; v_gene: TRBV5-4; d_gene: TRBD1
CDR3nt: TGTGCCAGCAGCCAGGCTAGACCTGGTCGGGCCTCTGGGGCCAACGTCCTGACTTTC; CDR3aa: CASSQARPGRASGANVLTF; abundance: many; j_gene: TRBJ2-6; v_gene: TRBV4-2; d_gene: NA
CDR3nt: TGTGCCAGCACCGGGGGACTAGCGGTGGGGACCGGGGAGCTGTTTTTT; CDR3aa: CASTGGLAVGTGELFF; abundance: once; j_gene: TRBJ2-2; v_gene: TRBV5-4; d_gene: TRBD2
CDR3nt: TGCGCCAGCAGCCCCGACCCCCCACAAGAGACCCAGTACTTC; CDR3aa: CASSPDPPQETQYF; abundance: few; j_gene: TRBJ2-5; v_gene: TRBV5-1; d_gene: NA
CDR3nt: TGCAGCGTTGAAGGGGGAGCCCAGAGTGGCTACACCTTC; CDR3aa: CSVEGGAQSGYTF; abundance: many; j_gene: TRBJ1-2; v_gene: TRBV29-1; d_gene: NA
CDR3nt: TGTGCCAGCAGTCACATCAGGGGTGATACGCAGTATTTT; CDR3aa: CASSHIRGDTQYF; abundance: few; j_gene: TRBJ2-3; v_gene: TRBV12-3/TRBV12-4; d_gene: NA
CDR3nt: TGTGCCAGCAGCCCTCGACCCACGGAGACCCAGTACTTC; CDR3aa: CASSPRPTETQYF; abundance: NA; j_gene: TRBJ2-5; v_gene: TRBV7-3; d_gene: NA
CDR3nt: TGCAGCGTTGACAGGACCGTCGATAACTATGGCTACACCTTC; CDR3aa: CSVDRTVDNYGYTF; abundance: few; j_gene: TRBJ1-2; v_gene: TRBV29-1; d_gene: NA
CDR3nt: TGTGCCAGCAGCCCCGGGCTCACCCGGGGGTTTGAGCAGTACTTC; CDR3aa: CASSPGLTRGFEQYF; abundance: few; j_gene: TRBJ2-7; v_gene: TRBV7-2; d_gene: NA
CDR3nt: TGCGCCAGCACCACCGAGATGAACACTGAAGCTTTCTTT; CDR3aa: CASTTEMNTEAFF; abundance: few; j_gene: TRBJ1-1; v_gene: TRBV4-1; d_gene: NA
CDR3nt: TGTGCCAGCACCCGGACAGGGGGGGAGCCCCAGCATTTT; CDR3aa: CASTRTGGEPQHF; abundance: few; j_gene: TRBJ1-5; v_gene: TRBV12-3/TRBV12-4; d_gene: TRBD1
CDR3nt: TGTGCCAGCAGGCGGGGCTCCTACGAGCAGTACTTC; CDR3aa: CASRRGSYEQYF; abundance: NA; j_gene: TRBJ2-7; v_gene: TRBV6-5; d_gene: NA
CDR3nt: TGTGCCAGCAGCTGGGCCGGGGTCGGCACTGAAGCTTTCTTT; CDR3aa: CASSWAGVGTEAFF; abundance: NA; j_gene: TRBJ1-1; v_gene: TRBV12-3/TRBV12-4; d_gene: NA
CDR3nt: TGTGCCAGCAGTTTAAGCGGTCAGGGGTACGAGCAGTACTTC; CDR3aa: CASSLSGQGYEQYF; abundance: NA; j_gene: TRBJ2-7; v_gene: TRBV28; d_gene: NA
CDR3nt: TGTGCCTGGAGAGCCCGTGCCCAAGAGACCCAGTACTTC; CDR3aa: CAWRARAQETQYF; abundance: NA; j_gene: TRBJ2-5; v_gene: TRBV30; d_gene: NA
CDR3nt: TGTGCCAGCAGCTTAGAGCTGAGAGATGAGCAGTTCTTC; CDR3aa: CASSLELRDEQFF; abundance: NA; j_gene: TRBJ2-1; v_gene: TRBV7-2; d_gene: NA
CDR3nt: TGTGCCAGCAGCCAAGCGACAGAAGAACAAGAGACCCAGTACTTC; CDR3aa: CASSQATEEQETQYF; abundance: many; j_gene: TRBJ2-5; v_gene: TRBV4-2; d_gene: NA
CDR3nt: TGCGCCAGCAGCTTGGCCACCGGGGACTTTTCCCAAGAGACCCAGTACTTC; CDR3aa: CASSLATGDFSQETQYF; abundance: NA; j_gene: TRBJ2-5; v_gene: TRBV5-1; d_gene: NA
CDR3nt: TGTGCCAGCAGCTTAGGCCGGGGCAAGCTCTCTTACGAGCAGTACTTC; CDR3aa: CASSLGRGKLSYEQYF; abundance: few; j_gene: TRBJ2-7; v_gene: TRBV11-2; d_gene: NA
CDR3nt: TGTGCCAGCTCACCAGCGGCAGCTGGAAACACCATATATTTT; CDR3aa: CASSPAAAGNTIYF; abundance: few; j_gene: TRBJ1-3; v_gene: TRBV18; d_gene: NA
CDR3nt: TGCAGCGTTGAGAAACAGGGGAACACTGAAGCTTTCTTT; CDR3aa: CSVEKQGNTEAFF; abundance: few; j_gene: TRBJ1-1; v_gene: TRBV29-1; d_gene: NA
CDR3nt: TGTGCCATCAGTGAGCAACGGACAGCCCTAGAGGCTTTCTTT; CDR3aa: CAISEQRTALEAFF; abundance: NA; j_gene: TRBJ1-1; v_gene: TRBV10-3; d_gene: NA
CDR3nt: TGTGCCTGGAGTGTAGACAGTAATAATGAAAAACTGTTTTTT; CDR3aa: CAWSVDSNNEKLFF; abundance: NA; j_gene: TRBJ1-4; v_gene: TRBV30; d_gene: NA
CDR3nt: TGTGCCAGCAGCTTACTAGCGGGGGGGATGAGCTCCTACAATGAGCAGTTCTTC; CDR3aa: CASSLLAGGMSSYNEQFF; abundance: NA; j_gene: TRBJ2-1; v_gene: TRBV5-4; d_gene: TRBD2
CDR3nt: TGTGCCAGCAGCTCCAATTGGGGGAACACCGGGGAGCTGTTTTTT; CDR3aa: CASSSNWGNTGELFF; abundance: NA; j_gene: TRBJ2-2; v_gene: TRBV7-6; d_gene: NA
CDR3nt: TGCAGTGCTAGAGATGCGGACACCTCGGCCGGGGAGCTGTTTTTT; CDR3aa: CSARDADTSAGELFF; abundance: NA; j_gene: TRBJ2-2; v_gene: TRBV20-1; d_gene: NA
CDR3nt: TGTGCCAGCAGCCAACAAAGGGGATTAACTGAAGCTTTCTTT; CDR3aa: CASSQQRGLTEAFF; abundance: NA; j_gene: TRBJ1-1; v_gene: TRBV3-1; d_gene: NA
CDR3nt: TGTGCCATCAGTGAGTCCCCCCCCTACGAGCAGTACTTC; CDR3aa: CAISESPPYEQYF; abundance: NA; j_gene: TRBJ2-7; v_gene: TRBV10-3; d_gene: NA
CDR3nt: TGCGCCAGCAGCGAGACACTGACTAGCGGGGAGCATACGCAGTATTTT; CDR3aa: CASSETLTSGEHTQYF; abundance: many; j_gene: TRBJ2-3; v_gene: TRBV5-1; d_gene: TRBD2
CDR3nt: TGTGCCAGCAGCGTAGGTTCTCGAGGGGTTAATGAGCAGTTCTTC; CDR3aa: CASSVGSRGVNEQFF; abundance: few; j_gene: TRBJ2-1; v_gene: TRBV9; d_gene: NA
CDR3nt: TGTGCCAGCAGCCCTCCCGGGACTAGCGGCTTTAATACGCAGTATTTT; CDR3aa: CASSPPGTSGFNTQYF; abundance: few; j_gene: TRBJ2-3; v_gene: TRBV28; d_gene: TRBD2
CDR3nt: TGTGCCAGCAGCCAGCCGGCGGGGGTGCTCTACAATGAGCAGTTCTTC; CDR3aa: CASSQPAGVLYNEQFF; abundance: NA; j_gene: TRBJ2-1; v_gene: TRBV11-2; d_gene: TRBD2
CDR3nt: TGTGCCAGCAGCTTACAGGGAATCAATGAGCAGTTCTTC; CDR3aa: CASSLQGINEQFF; abundance: NA; j_gene: TRBJ2-1; v_gene: TRBV7-9; d_gene: NA
CDR3nt: TGTGCCATCAGTGCCAGGGAAGACACCATATATTTT; CDR3aa: CAISAREDTIYF; abundance: NA; j_gene: TRBJ1-3; v_gene: TRBV10-3; d_gene: NA
CDR3nt: TGTGCCAGCAGCTTAACGGCGGGGCTCACAGATACGCAGTATTTT; CDR3aa: CASSLTAGLTDTQYF; abundance: few; j_gene: TRBJ2-3; v_gene: TRBV7-6; d_gene: NA
CDR3nt: TGCGCCAGCAGCCCATGGCGGGGGGCGGAGAAAGAGACCCAGTACTTC; CDR3aa: CASSPWRGAEKETQYF; abundance: many; j_gene: TRBJ2-5; v_gene: TRBV4-1; d_gene: TRBD2
CDR3nt: TGTGCCAGCAGCTTAATACTCCTCGGCGAGCAGTACTTC; CDR3aa: CASSLILLGEQYF; abundance: few; j_gene: TRBJ2-7; v_gene: TRBV7-3; d_gene: NA
CDR3nt: TGTGCCAGCAGCTCATATCCAGCCGGGACTAGCGGGGGGGCGGAGACCCAGTACTTC; CDR3aa: CASSSYPAGTSGGAETQYF; abundance: NA; j_gene: TRBJ2-5; v_gene: TRBV7-6; d_gene: TRBD2
CDR3nt: TGTGCCAGCAGCTTCGGGACGTCCGCCTACGAGCAGTACTTC; CDR3aa: CASSFGTSAYEQYF; abundance: few; j_gene: TRBJ2-7; v_gene: TRBV7-9; d_gene: NA
CDR3nt: TGTGCTAGTGGTTCTGCAGGGGAAAAGACCCAGTACTTC; CDR3aa: CASGSAGEKTQYF; abundance: NA; j_gene: TRBJ2-5; v_gene: TRBV12-5; d_gene: NA
CDR3nt: TGTGCCAGCAGCGAGAAGTGGGCTGAAGCTTTCTTT; CDR3aa: CASSEKWAEAFF; abundance: few; j_gene: TRBJ1-1; v_gene: TRBV6-2/TRBV6-3; d_gene: NA
CDR3nt: TGTGCCAGCAGCCCCCGGACTAGCGGGGGTTTTCAGTACTTC; CDR3aa: CASSPRTSGGFQYF; abundance: NA; j_gene: TRBJ2-4; v_gene: TRBV3-1; d_gene: TRBD2